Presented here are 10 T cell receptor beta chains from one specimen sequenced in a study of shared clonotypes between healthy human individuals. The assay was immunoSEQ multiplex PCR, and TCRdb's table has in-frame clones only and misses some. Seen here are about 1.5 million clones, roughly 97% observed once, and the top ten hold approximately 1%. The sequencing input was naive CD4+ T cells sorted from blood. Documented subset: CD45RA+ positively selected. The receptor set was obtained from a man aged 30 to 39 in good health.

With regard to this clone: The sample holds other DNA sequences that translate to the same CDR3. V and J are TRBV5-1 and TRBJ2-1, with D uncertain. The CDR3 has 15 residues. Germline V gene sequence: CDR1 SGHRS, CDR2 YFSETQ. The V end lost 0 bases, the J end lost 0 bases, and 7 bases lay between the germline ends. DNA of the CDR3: TGCGCCAGCAGCTTGGAATTAAGCTCCTACAATGAGCAGTTCTTC. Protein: CASSLELSSYNEQFF.

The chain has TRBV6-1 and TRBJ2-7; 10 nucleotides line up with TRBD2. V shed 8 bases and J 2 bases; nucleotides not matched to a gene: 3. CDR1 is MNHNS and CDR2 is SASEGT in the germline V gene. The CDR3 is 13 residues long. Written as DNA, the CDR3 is TGTGCCAGCCAAGCGGGAGGGCCCTACGAGCAGTACTTC. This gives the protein CASQAGGPYEQYF.

The CDR3, as DNA: TGTGCCACACTGGGGGGTATTCCCCTCAATGAGCAGTTCTTC. As protein: CATLGGIPLNEQFF. This rearrangement joins TRBV2 to TRBJ2-1; D is possibly TRBD2 (6 bases). CDR3 length: 14 residues. The germline V gene encodes CDR1 SNHLY and CDR2 FYNNEI. V was shortened by 10 bases and J by 6 bases, with 19 bases between the two germline ends.

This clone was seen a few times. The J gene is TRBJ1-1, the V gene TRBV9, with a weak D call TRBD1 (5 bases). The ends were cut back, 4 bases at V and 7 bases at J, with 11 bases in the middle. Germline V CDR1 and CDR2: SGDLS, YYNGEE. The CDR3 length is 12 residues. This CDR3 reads CASSLRDGEAFF. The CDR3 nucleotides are TGTGCCAGCAGCCTCCGGGACGGTGAAGCTTTCTTT.

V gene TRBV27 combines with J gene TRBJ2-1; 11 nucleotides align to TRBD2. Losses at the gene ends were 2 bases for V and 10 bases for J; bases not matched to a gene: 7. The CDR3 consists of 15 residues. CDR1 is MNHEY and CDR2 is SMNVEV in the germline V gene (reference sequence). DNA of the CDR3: TGTGCCAGCAGTTTAACTAGCGGGGGACTTGGGGAGCAGTTCTTC. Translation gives CASSLTSGGLGEQFF.

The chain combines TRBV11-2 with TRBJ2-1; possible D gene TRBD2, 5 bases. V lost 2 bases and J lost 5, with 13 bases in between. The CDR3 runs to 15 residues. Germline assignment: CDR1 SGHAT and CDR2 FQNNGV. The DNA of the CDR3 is TGTGCCAGCAGCTTAAGACTAACACTGGACAATGAGCAGTTCTTC. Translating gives CASSLRLTLDNEQFF. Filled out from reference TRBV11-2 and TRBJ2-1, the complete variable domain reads EAGVAQSPRYKIIEKRQSVAFWCNPISGHATLYWYQQILGQGPKLLIQFQNNGVVDDSQLPKDRFSAERLKGVDSTLKIQPAKLEDSAVYLCASSLRLTLDNEQFFGPGTRLTVL.

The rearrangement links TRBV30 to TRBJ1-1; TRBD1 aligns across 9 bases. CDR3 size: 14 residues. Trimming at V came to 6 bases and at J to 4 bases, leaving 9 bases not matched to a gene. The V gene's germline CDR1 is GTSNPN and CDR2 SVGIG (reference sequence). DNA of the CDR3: TGTGCCTGTCTCAAGTCGACAGGGGGCACTGAAGCTTTCTTT. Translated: CACLKSTGGTEAFF.

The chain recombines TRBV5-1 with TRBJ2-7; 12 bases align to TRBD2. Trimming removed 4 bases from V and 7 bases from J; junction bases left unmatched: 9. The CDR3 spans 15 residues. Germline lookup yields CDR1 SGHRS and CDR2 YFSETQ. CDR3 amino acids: CASSSRLAGVEEQYF. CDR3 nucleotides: TGCGCCAGCAGCAGCAGACTAGCGGGAGTTGAAGAGCAGTACTTC.

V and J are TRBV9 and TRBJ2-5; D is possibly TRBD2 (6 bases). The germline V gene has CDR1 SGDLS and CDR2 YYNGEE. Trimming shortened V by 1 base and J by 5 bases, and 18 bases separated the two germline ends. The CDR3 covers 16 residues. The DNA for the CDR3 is TGTGCCAGCAGCGTACGGGGCGGGGCGGGGACGGAGACCCAGTACTTC. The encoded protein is CASSVRGGAGTETQYF.

Here the CDR3 DNA reads TGCGCCAGCAGCTCGGGGCTAGCGGGAGGGCGGGGGACGGTCGAGCAGTTCTTC. Amino acid sequence: CASSSGLAGGRGTVEQFF. This chain connects TRBV5-1 to TRBJ2-1, with TRBD2 matching over 12 bases. Germline lookup yields CDR1 SGHRS and CDR2 YFSETQ. With V trimmed by 3 bases and J by 10 bases, 17 bases remained unmatched. This CDR3 has 18 amino acids.